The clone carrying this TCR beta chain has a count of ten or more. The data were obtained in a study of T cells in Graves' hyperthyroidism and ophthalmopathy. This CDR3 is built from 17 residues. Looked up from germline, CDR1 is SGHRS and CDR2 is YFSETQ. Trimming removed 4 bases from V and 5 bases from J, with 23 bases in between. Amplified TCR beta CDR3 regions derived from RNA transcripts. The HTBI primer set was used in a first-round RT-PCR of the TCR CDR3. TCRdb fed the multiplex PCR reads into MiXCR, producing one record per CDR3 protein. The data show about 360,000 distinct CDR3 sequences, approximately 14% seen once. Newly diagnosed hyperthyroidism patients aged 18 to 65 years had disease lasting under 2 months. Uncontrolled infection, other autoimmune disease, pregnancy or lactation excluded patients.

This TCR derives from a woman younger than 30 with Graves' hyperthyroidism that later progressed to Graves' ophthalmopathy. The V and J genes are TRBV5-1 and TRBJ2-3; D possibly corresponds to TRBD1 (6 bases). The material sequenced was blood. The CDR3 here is CASSQDPGSRGGDTQYF. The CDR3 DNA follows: TGCGCCAGCAGCCAGGACCCTGGAAGCAGGGGTGGAGATACGCAGTATTTT.